This TCR beta chain was recorded in a study of OX40 agonist ivuxolimab in advanced cancers. The wider study: Enrolled patients in dose escalation had cancers that were hepatocellular carcinoma, melanoma, renal cell or head and neck cancer. Partial responses occurred in Three dose-escalation patients, one with hepatocellular carcinoma and two with cutaneous melanoma.

Comments on this clone: Its antigen is unidentified.

The table came from immunoSEQ multiplex PCR; TCRdb's copy has only in-frame clones and leaves some out. The sample yields 59,000 or so clones, around 82% seen once. CDR1 and CDR2 (germline): SGHNT, YYREEE (reference sequence). With 2 bases removed from V and 6 bases from J, the gap between germline ends came to 24 bases. The CDR3 consists of 17 residues. Findings and caveats of the study: Those patients achieving a partial response at 0.1-3.0 mg/kg showed among the lowest clonal expansion. The average count of expanded clones was higher among CD8+ T cells than among CD4+.

The clonotype originates from an adult with an advanced solid tumor such as melanoma, head and neck, liver or kidney cancer. The chain recombines TRBV5-4 with TRBJ2-7, with D perhaps matching TRBD1 or TRBD2 (6 bases each). Sequenced here: CD4+ or CD8+ T cells sorted from blood, sampled in a trial of the OX40 agonist ivuxolimab. CDR3 protein: CASSFGLTGTSRGEQYF. CDR3 nucleotides: TGTGCCAGCAGCTTTGGATTAACCGGGACTTCCAGGGGCGAGCAGTACTTC.